The rows below give T cell receptor beta chains drawn from one sample of a study of cytomegalovirus exposure and HLA in healthy donors. Profiled with immunoSEQ multiplex PCR; TCRdb holds only in-frame clones, not every one. This sample carries over 55,000 clones, about 84% of them seen once, and the ten largest clones take under 7%. Sequenced material: PBMCs. The receptors were sampled from a male donor in good health and CMV-seronegative. The CDR3 runs from the conserved cysteine through the conserved F or W. D genes are given only for firm matches. Size values are once, few and many counts, or a class for expanded clones, and some rows have none.

J: TRBJ2-3; V: TRBV6-5; D: -; size: -; CDR3: CASSYSLLRDTQYF; DNA: TGTGCCAGCAGTTACTCCCTTCTCAGGGATACGCAGTATTTT
J: TRBJ2-5; V: TRBV27; D: -; size: few; CDR3: CASSRNREETQYF; DNA: TGTGCCAGCAGTAGAAACAGGGAAGAGACCCAGTACTTC
J: TRBJ1-4; V: TRBV5-1; D: -; size: -; CDR3: CASSLRPRENEKLFF; DNA: TGCGCCAGCAGCCTGCGGCCCCGGGAAAATGAAAAACTGTTTTTT
J: TRBJ2-7; V: TRBV2; D: TRBD1; size: -; CDR3: CASSAYPGTGDREQYF; DNA: TGTGCCAGCAGTGCTTACCCCGGGACAGGGGACCGCGAGCAGTACTTC
J: TRBJ2-1; V: TRBV4-2; D: -; size: -; CDR3: CASSQDISGRGDEQFF; DNA: TGTGCCAGCAGCCAAGATATAAGCGGCCGGGGAGATGAGCAGTTCTTC
J: TRBJ1-2; V: TRBV5-8; D: -; size: -; CDR3: CASSLVLGWGHGYTF; DNA: TGTGCCAGCAGCTTGGTACTGGGATGGGGGCATGGCTACACCTTC
J: TRBJ1-5; V: TRBV19; D: TRBD1; size: -; CDR3: CASSTTGTQPQHF; DNA: TGTGCCAGTAGTACGACAGGGACTCAGCCCCAGCATTTT
J: TRBJ1-1; V: TRBV7-9; D: -; size: -; CDR3: CASSLGTVGADTEAFF; DNA: TGTGCCAGCAGCTTAGGGACCGTGGGGGCGGACACTGAAGCTTTCTTT
J: TRBJ1-2; V: TRBV5-8; D: -; size: once; CDR3: CASSPGHGLYGYTF; DNA: TGTGCCAGCAGCCCGGGACACGGCCTGTATGGCTACACCTTC
J: TRBJ1-2; V: TRBV6-5; D: -; size: -; CDR3: CASGRTANYGYTF; DNA: TGTGCCAGCGGAAGGACAGCAAACTATGGCTACACCTTC
J: TRBJ1-6; V: TRBV11-2; D: -; size: -; CDR3: CASSLGAGVNSPLHF; DNA: TGTGCCAGCAGCTTAGGTGCAGGGGTCAATTCACCCCTCCACTTT
J: TRBJ1-2; V: TRBV7-2; D: -; size: -; CDR3: CASSLDYGNYGYTF; DNA: TGTGCCAGCAGCTTAGACTACGGGAACTATGGCTACACCTTC
J: TRBJ1-4; V: TRBV6-5; D: TRBD1; size: few; CDR3: CASSATGGVEKLFF; DNA: TGTGCCAGCAGCGCGACAGGGGGCGTCGAAAAACTGTTTTTT
J: TRBJ2-7; V: TRBV19; D: TRBD2; size: -; CDR3: CASSIGTSGYYEQYF; DNA: TGTGCCAGTAGTATCGGCACTAGCGGCTACTACGAGCAGTACTTC
J: TRBJ1-4; V: TRBV21-1; D: -; size: -; CDR3: CASSPSGGREKLFF; DNA: TGTGCCAGCAGCCCCTCGGGAGGGCGTGAAAAACTGTTTTTT
J: TRBJ2-1; V: TRBV20-1; D: -; size: -; CDR3: CSGRRDNEQFF; DNA: TGCAGTGGTAGGCGCGACAATGAGCAGTTCTTC
J: TRBJ1-1; V: TRBV4-3; D: -; size: few; CDR3: CASSQDIRATEAFF; DNA: TGCGCCAGCAGCCAAGATATCAGGGCCACTGAAGCTTTCTTT
J: TRBJ1-5; V: TRBV7-2; D: -; size: -; CDR3: CASSQTGGYSNQPQHF; DNA: TGTGCCAGCAGCCAGACAGGCGGATATAGCAATCAGCCCCAGCATTTT
J: TRBJ1-3; V: TRBV6-1; D: -; size: -; CDR3: CASSSGNSGNTIYF; DNA: TGTGCCAGCAGTTCCGGGAACTCTGGAAACACCATATATTTT
J: TRBJ2-1; V: TRBV5-4; D: TRBD2; size: -; CDR3: CASSGASGGGSYNEQFF; DNA: TGTGCCAGCAGCGGAGCTAGCGGGGGGGGCTCCTACAATGAGCAGTTCTTC
J: TRBJ1-4; V: TRBV6-1; D: TRBD1; size: -; CDR3: CASSERGWGTGFGKLFF; DNA: TGTGCCAGCAGTGAGAGGGGATGGGGGACAGGGTTTGGAAAACTGTTTTTT
J: TRBJ1-1; V: TRBV30; D: -; size: -; CDR3: CAWSEGGILNTEAFF; DNA: TGTGCCTGGAGTGAAGGAGGGATACTGAACACTGAAGCTTTCTTT
J: TRBJ2-2; V: TRBV7-9; D: TRBD1; size: -; CDR3: CASSLPTGGWTGELFF; DNA: TGTGCCAGCAGCTTACCCACAGGGGGCTGGACCGGGGAGCTGTTTTTT
J: TRBJ1-1; V: TRBV7-3; D: TRBD1; size: -; CDR3: CASSLGQANTEAFF; DNA: TGTGCCAGCAGCTTAGGACAGGCGAACACTGAAGCTTTCTTT
J: TRBJ2-2; V: TRBV5-1; D: -; size: -; CDR3: CASSLRQGNTGELFF; DNA: TGCGCCAGCAGCTTGCGGCAGGGTAACACCGGGGAGCTGTTTTTT
J: TRBJ2-7; V: TRBV18; D: TRBD1; size: -; CDR3: CASSPGTGDTYEQYF; DNA: TGTGCCAGCTCACCAGGGACAGGTGACACCTACGAGCAGTACTTC
J: TRBJ2-1; V: TRBV7-3; D: TRBD2; size: -; CDR3: CASSSGLAGYNEQFF; DNA: TGTGCCAGCAGCTCCGGACTAGCGGGGTACAATGAGCAGTTCTTC
J: TRBJ1-1; V: TRBV11-2; D: -; size: few; CDR3: CASSLEAGDTEAFF; DNA: TGTGCCAGCAGCTTAGAGGCAGGGGACACTGAAGCTTTCTTT
J: TRBJ1-6; V: TRBV4-3; D: -; size: -; CDR3: CASSQDLGIGSYSPLHF; DNA: TGCGCCAGCAGCCAAGATCTCGGGATCGGCAGCTATTCACCCCTCCACTTT
J: TRBJ2-7; V: TRBV7-2; D: -; size: -; CDR3: CASSPDRYSYEQYF; DNA: TGTGCCAGCAGCCCAGACAGGTACTCCTACGAGCAGTACTTC
J: TRBJ2-7; V: TRBV6-5; D: TRBD2; size: -; CDR3: CASSYGSGGVTYEQYF; DNA: TGTGCCAGCAGTTACGGTAGCGGGGGGGTAACCTACGAGCAGTACTTC
J: TRBJ2-7; V: TRBV9; D: -; size: -; CDR3: CASSPLNGGSYEQYF; DNA: TGTGCCAGCAGCCCTCTTAACGGGGGCTCCTACGAGCAGTACTTC
J: TRBJ2-3; V: TRBV13; D: -; size: -; CDR3: CASSSRQDTDTQYF; DNA: TGTGCCAGCAGCTCCAGACAGGACACAGATACGCAGTATTTT
J: TRBJ2-3; V: TRBV7-2; D: TRBD2; size: -; CDR3: CASSLSGGSTDTQYF; DNA: TGTGCCAGCAGCCTTAGCGGGGGAAGCACAGATACGCAGTATTTT
J: TRBJ2-7; V: TRBV18; D: TRBD1; size: -; CDR3: CASAPIGTGAEQYF; DNA: TGTGCCAGCGCACCGATTGGGACAGGGGCCGAGCAGTACTTC
J: TRBJ2-3; V: TRBV19; D: TRBD2; size: -; CDR3: CASSISSGGRTDTQYF; DNA: TGTGCCAGTAGTATTAGTAGCGGGGGGCGAACAGATACGCAGTATTTT
J: TRBJ1-2; V: TRBV6-1; D: -; size: -; CDR3: CASSEGPGNYGYTF; DNA: TGTGCCAGCAGTGAAGGGCCGGGGAACTATGGCTACACCTTC
J: TRBJ2-5; V: TRBV5-4; D: TRBD2; size: -; CDR3: CASSSFGGGQETQYF; DNA: TGTGCCAGCAGCTCTTTCGGGGGGGGCCAAGAGACCCAGTACTTC
J: TRBJ2-7; V: TRBV10-3; D: -; size: -; CDR3: CAISGLGADEQYF; DNA: TGTGCCATCAGTGGGTTGGGGGCGGACGAGCAGTACTTC
J: TRBJ1-5; V: TRBV25-1; D: TRBD1; size: -; CDR3: CASSEWGQSGQPQHF; DNA: TGTGCCAGCAGTGAATGGGGACAGTCAGGTCAGCCCCAGCATTTT
J: TRBJ1-2; V: TRBV23-1; D: TRBD1; size: few; CDR3: CASRPGQVNYGYTF; DNA: TGCGCCAGCAGACCCGGACAGGTGAACTATGGCTACACCTTC
J: TRBJ2-5; V: TRBV11-2; D: TRBD2; size: once; CDR3: CASSLDNWASGNQETQYF; DNA: TGTGCCAGCAGCTTAGATAATTGGGCTAGCGGGAACCAAGAGACCCAGTACTTC
J: TRBJ2-2; V: TRBV19; D: -; size: -; CDR3: CASSPMVGGGELFF; DNA: TGTGCCAGTAGCCCCATGGTAGGGGGCGGGGAGCTGTTTTTT
J: TRBJ2-7; V: TRBV11-2; D: TRBD2; size: once; CDR3: CASSFYPRWASGSSYEQYF; DNA: TGTGCCAGCAGCTTCTACCCAAGATGGGCTAGCGGTAGTTCCTACGAGCAGTACTTC
J: TRBJ2-5; V: TRBV5-1; D: TRBD1; size: once; CDR3: CASSLRDRQETQYF; DNA: TGCGCCAGCAGCTTGAGGGACAGACAAGAGACCCAGTACTTC
J: TRBJ2-7; V: TRBV11-2; D: TRBD1; size: -; CDR3: CASSPGGEQYF; DNA: TGTGCCAGCAGCCCAGGGGGCGAGCAGTACTTC
J: TRBJ2-7; V: TRBV9; D: -; size: -; CDR3: CASSFAGETYEQYF; DNA: TGTGCCAGCAGCTTTGCCGGGGAAACCTACGAGCAGTACTTC
J: TRBJ2-3; V: TRBV30; D: TRBD2; size: -; CDR3: CAWSRGLRGGPDTQYF; DNA: TGTGCCTGGAGTCGAGGTCTTCGGGGGGGCCCAGATACGCAGTATTTT
J: TRBJ2-2; V: TRBV7-7; D: TRBD1; size: -; CDR3: CASSPVGTGNTGELFF; DNA: TGTGCTAGCAGCCCGGTGGGGACAGGGAACACCGGGGAGCTGTTTTTT
J: TRBJ1-1; V: TRBV10-3; D: -; size: -; CDR3: CAISGTAIEMNTEAFF; DNA: TGTGCCATCAGTGGAACAGCTATAGAGATGAACACTGAAGCTTTCTTT
J: TRBJ2-2; V: TRBV10-1; D: -; size: few; CDR3: CASSDWATNTGELFF; DNA: TGCGCCAGCAGTGATTGGGCAACGAACACCGGGGAGCTGTTTTTT
J: TRBJ1-6; V: TRBV19; D: -; size: -; CDR3: CASSIGQGIPYNSPLHF; DNA: TGTGCCAGTAGTATCGGGCAGGGGATTCCGTATAATTCACCCCTCCACTTT
J: TRBJ2-3; V: TRBV5-6; D: -; size: -; CDR3: CASSAPVVVTSASGGTQYF; DNA: TGTGCCAGCAGCGCCCCGGTGGTGGTGACTAGCGCCTCAGGGGGTACGCAGTATTTT
J: TRBJ1-6; V: TRBV11-2; D: -; size: -; CDR3: CASSLEGRGNSPLHF; DNA: TGTGCCAGCAGTTTAGAAGGCAGGGGTAATTCACCCCTCCACTTT
J: TRBJ2-1; V: TRBV19; D: TRBD2; size: -; CDR3: CASSIGASGGAYNEQFF; DNA: TGTGCCAGTAGTATAGGGGCTAGCGGGGGGGCCTACAATGAGCAGTTCTTC
J: TRBJ1-2; V: TRBV4-3; D: TRBD1; size: -; CDR3: CASSHPRQGVHGYTF; DNA: TGCGCCAGCAGCCACCCCAGACAGGGGGTACATGGCTACACCTTC
J: TRBJ1-2; V: TRBV7-9; D: -; size: -; CDR3: CASSLEQVLNYGYTF; DNA: TGTGCCAGCAGCTTAGAACAGGTCCTTAACTATGGCTACACCTTC
J: TRBJ1-1; V: TRBV19; D: -; size: -; CDR3: CASRQDTEAFF; DNA: TGTGCCAGCAGGCAGGACACTGAAGCTTTCTTT
J: TRBJ1-1; V: TRBV18; D: -; size: -; CDR3: CASSPPGGLDTEAFF; DNA: TGTGCCAGCTCACCACCGGGGGGGTTGGACACTGAAGCTTTCTTT
J: TRBJ2-5; V: TRBV7-9; D: -; size: -; CDR3: CASSLTSSTQETQYF; DNA: TGTGCCAGCAGCTTAACTTCGAGCACCCAAGAGACCCAGTACTTC